The subject of this entry is one T cell receptor (beta chain). Its antigen is unknown. The data derive from a study of cytomegalovirus exposure and HLA in healthy donors. The PCR had 60 Vbeta and 13 Jbeta primers. In the original processing: A later analysis counted about 80 million unique TCR beta chains, around 11 million shared. Clones were read by immunoSEQ multiplex PCR, and TCRdb kept only the in-frame ones, dropping some. V and J calls plus clone size are reproduced from that table; the DNA served to infer D and trimming. Seen here are 70,000 or so clones, 85% to 90% observed once, and the top ten hold roughly 12%. V shed 6 bases and J shed 2 bases, with 10 bases lying between them. This CDR3 is 13 amino acids long. Germline CDR1 reads MNHEY; CDR2 reads SVGAGI. Study-wide points: The investigators catalogued 160 or so TCR beta chains as cytomegalovirus-associated. Later on, an analysis found that several of the most significant clusters appeared to be linked to common viral pathogens, which included parvovirus B19.

The sample was PBMCs. The chain carries TRBV6-5 and TRBJ2-5; D unresolved. The sequence derives from a woman under 40 in good health and CMV-seropositive. In DNA, the CDR3 is TGTGCCAGCAGCTCCCAGGTACAAGAGACCCAGTACTTC. This gives the protein CASSSQVQETQYF.